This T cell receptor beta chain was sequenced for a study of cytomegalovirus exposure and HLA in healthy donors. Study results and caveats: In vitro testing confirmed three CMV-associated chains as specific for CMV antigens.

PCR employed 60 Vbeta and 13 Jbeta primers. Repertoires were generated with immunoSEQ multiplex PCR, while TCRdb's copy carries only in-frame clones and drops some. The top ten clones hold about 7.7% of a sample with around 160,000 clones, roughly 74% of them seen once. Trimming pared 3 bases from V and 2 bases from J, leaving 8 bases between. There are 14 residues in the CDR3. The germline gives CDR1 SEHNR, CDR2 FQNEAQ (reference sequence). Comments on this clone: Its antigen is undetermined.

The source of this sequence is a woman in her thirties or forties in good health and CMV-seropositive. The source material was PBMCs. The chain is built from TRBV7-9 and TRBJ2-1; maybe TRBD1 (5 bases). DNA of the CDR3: TGTGCCAGCAGCTTGATAGGGGCCTACAATGAGCAGTTCTTC. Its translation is CASSLIGAYNEQFF. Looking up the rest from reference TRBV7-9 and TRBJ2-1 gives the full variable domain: DTGVSQNPRHKITKRGQNVTFRCDPISEHNRLYWYRQTLGQGPEFLTYFQNEAQLEKSRLLSDRFSAERPKGSFSTLEIQRTEQGDSAMYLCASSLIGAYNEQFFGPGTRLTVL.